This T cell receptor (beta chain) is drawn from a study of blood T cell repertoires in COVID-19. Methods used by the authors: Estimated nucleated cell counts came from reference gene primer amplification. TCRdb's table, derived via immunoSEQ multiplex PCR, lists solely in-frame clones and lacks some. For V, J and clone size, that table is used; D and trimming come from the DNA. Counted here are approximately 76,000 clones, about 80% occurring once; the ten biggest clones make up roughly 35%. The germline CDR1 and CDR2 sequences are SGHTA and FQGNSA. This CDR3 region has 16 residues. V lost 1 base to trimming and J lost 0 bases; unmatched junction nucleotides: 3.

This TCR was recovered from a woman between 65 and 79 years old with acute or convalescent COVID-19. The gene calls are TRBV7-2 and TRBJ1-3; 7 nucleotides match TRBD1. What was sequenced was peripheral blood. CDR3 in amino acids: CASSLVGTASGNTIYF. CDR3 nucleotides: TGTGCCAGCAGCTTAGTTGGGACAGCCTCTGGAAACACCATATATTTT.